This entry is about one T cell receptor (beta chain). The data were taken from a study of T cell changes during pregnancy in multiple sclerosis. The CDR3 has 12 amino acids. The V end was cut by 6 bases, the J end by 4 bases, with 7 bases between. CDR1 and CDR2 (germline): PRHDT, FYEKMQ (reference sequence). Sequencing was performed with immunoSEQ multiplex PCR; in TCRdb, only in-frame clones are kept and a portion is missing. The top ten hold approximately 2.1% of the sample, which has tens of thousands of clones, around 90% seen once. V usage is TRBV13 and J usage is TRBJ1-5; D call uncertain. The sequencing here drew on peripheral blood, taken in the second trimester of pregnancy. This receptor was identified in a female donor in good health, enrolled as a control in a pregnancy study. Here the CDR3 reads CASSLSNQPQHF. For the CDR3, the DNA is TGTGCCAGCAGTCTTAGTAATCAGCCCCAGCATTTT.